The clone carrying this T cell receptor beta chain has only a few counts. Its antigen is not identified. The primer mix had 60 Vbeta and 13 Jbeta primers. Clones were read by immunoSEQ multiplex PCR, and TCRdb kept only the in-frame ones, dropping some. The table includes about 150,000 clones, 64% detected once. This entry comes from a study of cytomegalovirus exposure and HLA in healthy donors. Regarding the study as a whole: High specificity and sensitivity for cytomegalovirus status were reported for the classifier. Follow-up analysis found HLA locus-dependent TCR association rates, highest for DRB1 and lowest for HLA-C. Association of a missense DCLRE1C variant with TCR beta V- and J-gene trimming was reported in a later analysis.

This CDR3 has 14 residues. Germline V CDR1 and CDR2: SGHRS, YFSETQ. Trimming cost V 4 bases and J 7 bases; bases outside gene matches: 11. Sequenced sample: PBMCs. This receptor was obtained from a young woman in good health and CMV-seropositive. The V gene is TRBV5-1, the J gene TRBJ2-7; TRBD2 matches 7 bases. The CDR3 bases are TGCGCCAGCAGCCTCGGGACTACCTTGGGAGAGCAGTACTTC. This gives the protein CASSLGTTLGEQYF. Full variable domain (rest looked up from reference TRBV5-1 and TRBJ2-7): KAGVTQTPRYLIKTRGQQVTLSCSPISGHRSVSWYQQTPGQGLQFLFEYFSETQRNKGNFPGRFSGRQFSNSRSEMNVSTLELGDSALYLCASSLGTTLGEQYFGPGTRLTVT.